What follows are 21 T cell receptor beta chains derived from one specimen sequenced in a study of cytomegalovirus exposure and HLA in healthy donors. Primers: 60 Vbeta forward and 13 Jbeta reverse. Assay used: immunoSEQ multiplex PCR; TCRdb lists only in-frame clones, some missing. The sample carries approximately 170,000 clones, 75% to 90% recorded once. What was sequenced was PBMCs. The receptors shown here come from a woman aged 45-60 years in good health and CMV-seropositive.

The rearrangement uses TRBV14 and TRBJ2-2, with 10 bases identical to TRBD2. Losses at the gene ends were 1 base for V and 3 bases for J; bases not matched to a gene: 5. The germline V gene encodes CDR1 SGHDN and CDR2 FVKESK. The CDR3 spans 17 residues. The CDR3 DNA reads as TGTGCCAGCAGCCAAGTAATGAGCGGGAGGGACACCGGGGAGCTGTTTTTT. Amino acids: CASSQVMSGRDTGELFF.

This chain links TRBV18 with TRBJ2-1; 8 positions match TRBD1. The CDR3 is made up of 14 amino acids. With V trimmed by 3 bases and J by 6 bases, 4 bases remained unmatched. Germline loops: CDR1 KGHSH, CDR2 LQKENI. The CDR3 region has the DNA TGTGCCAGCTCACCTCCGGACAGGGTCAATGAGCAGTTCTTC. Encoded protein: CASSPPDRVNEQFF.

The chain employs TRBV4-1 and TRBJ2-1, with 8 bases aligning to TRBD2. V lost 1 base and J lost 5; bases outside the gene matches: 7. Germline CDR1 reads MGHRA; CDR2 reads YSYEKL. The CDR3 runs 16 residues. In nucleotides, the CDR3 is TGCGCCAGCAGCCAAGCGGGAGGGCCCACAAACAATGAGCAGTTCTTC. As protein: CASSQAGGPTNNEQFF.

CDR3 coding DNA: TGTGCCAGCAGTGCGCTAGACAGGGGGAACACTGAAGCTTTCTTT. Translated: CASSALDRGNTEAFF. The V call is TRBV6-1, the J call TRBJ1-1; 8 bases are a match to TRBD1. Per germline, CDR1 MNHNS and CDR2 SASEGT. The CDR3 consists of 15 residues. V lost 4 bases to trimming and J lost 1 base; unmatched junction nucleotides: 5.

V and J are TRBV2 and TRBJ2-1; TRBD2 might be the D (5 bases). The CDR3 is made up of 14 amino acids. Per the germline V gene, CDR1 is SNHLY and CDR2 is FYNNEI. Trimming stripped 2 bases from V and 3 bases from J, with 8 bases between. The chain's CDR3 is CASSESGIYNEQFF. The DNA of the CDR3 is TGTGCCAGCAGTGAATCGGGGATCTACAATGAGCAGTTCTTC.

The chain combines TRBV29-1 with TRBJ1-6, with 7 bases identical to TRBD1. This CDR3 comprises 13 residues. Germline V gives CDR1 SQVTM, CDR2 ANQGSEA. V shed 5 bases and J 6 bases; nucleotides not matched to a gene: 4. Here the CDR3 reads CSVTTGFNSPLHF. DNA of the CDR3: TGCAGCGTTACGACAGGGTTTAATTCACCCCTCCACTTT.

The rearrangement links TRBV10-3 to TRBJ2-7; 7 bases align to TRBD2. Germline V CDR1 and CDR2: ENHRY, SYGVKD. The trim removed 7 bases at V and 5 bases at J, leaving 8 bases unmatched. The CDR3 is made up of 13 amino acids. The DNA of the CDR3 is TGTGCCATCACCGCCCAGGGAGGGAACGAGCAGTACTTC. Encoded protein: CAITAQGGNEQYF.

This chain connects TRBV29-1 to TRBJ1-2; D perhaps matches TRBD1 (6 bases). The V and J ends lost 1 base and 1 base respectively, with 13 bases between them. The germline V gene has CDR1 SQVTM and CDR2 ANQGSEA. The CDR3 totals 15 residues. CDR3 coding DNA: TGCAGCGTTGAAGCTCTGGGCAGGGGTAACTATGGCTACACCTTC. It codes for CSVEALGRGNYGYTF.

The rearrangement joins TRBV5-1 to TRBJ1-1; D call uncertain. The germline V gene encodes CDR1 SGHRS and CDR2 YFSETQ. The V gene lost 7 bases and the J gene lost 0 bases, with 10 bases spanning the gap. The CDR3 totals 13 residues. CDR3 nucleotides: TGCGCCAGCTCCCTTACTTTGAACACTGAAGCTTTCTTT. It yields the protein CASSLTLNTEAFF.

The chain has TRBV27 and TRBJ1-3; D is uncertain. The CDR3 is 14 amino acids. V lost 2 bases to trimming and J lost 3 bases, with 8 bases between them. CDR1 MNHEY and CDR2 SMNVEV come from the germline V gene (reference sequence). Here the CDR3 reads CASSLGRSGNTIYF. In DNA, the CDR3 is TGTGCCAGCAGTTTAGGGCGTAGTGGAAACACCATATATTTT.

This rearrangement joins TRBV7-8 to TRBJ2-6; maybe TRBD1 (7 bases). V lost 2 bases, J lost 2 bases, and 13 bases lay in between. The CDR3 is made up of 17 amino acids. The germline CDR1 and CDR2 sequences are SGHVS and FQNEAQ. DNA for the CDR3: TGTGCCAGCAGCTTATACGCCAGGGGGGCTGGGGCCAACGTCCTGACTTTC. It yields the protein CASSLYARGAGANVLTF.

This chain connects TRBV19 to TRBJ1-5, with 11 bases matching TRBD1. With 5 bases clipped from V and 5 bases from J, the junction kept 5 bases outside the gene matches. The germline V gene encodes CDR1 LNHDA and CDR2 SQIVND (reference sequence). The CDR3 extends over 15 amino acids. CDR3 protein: CASSAGQGAYQPQHF. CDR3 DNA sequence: TGTGCCAGTAGTGCCGGACAGGGGGCATATCAGCCCCAGCATTTT.

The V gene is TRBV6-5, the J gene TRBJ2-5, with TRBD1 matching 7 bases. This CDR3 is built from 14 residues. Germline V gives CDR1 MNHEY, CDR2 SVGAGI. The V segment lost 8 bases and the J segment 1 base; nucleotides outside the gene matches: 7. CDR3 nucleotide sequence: TGTGCCAGCCGGGACAGTATTTTCCAAGAGACCCAGTACTTC. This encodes CASRDSIFQETQYF.

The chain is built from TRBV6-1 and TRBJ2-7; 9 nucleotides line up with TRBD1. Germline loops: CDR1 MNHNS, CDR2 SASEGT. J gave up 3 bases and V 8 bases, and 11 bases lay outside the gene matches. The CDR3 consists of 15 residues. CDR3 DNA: TGTGCCAGCGGACAACAGGGGGCGTTGGTCTACGAGCAGTACTTC. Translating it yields CASGQQGALVYEQYF.

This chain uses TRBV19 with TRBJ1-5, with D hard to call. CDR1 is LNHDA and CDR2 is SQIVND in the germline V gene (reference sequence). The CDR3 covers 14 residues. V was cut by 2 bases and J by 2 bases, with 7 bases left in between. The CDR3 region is CASSISYGNQPQHF. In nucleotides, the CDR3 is TGTGCCAGTAGTATATCTTATGGCAATCAGCCCCAGCATTTT.

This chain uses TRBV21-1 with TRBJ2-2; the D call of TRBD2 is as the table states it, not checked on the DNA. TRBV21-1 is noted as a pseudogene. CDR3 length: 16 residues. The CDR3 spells CASSKCEESNTGELFF. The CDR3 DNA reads TGTGCCAGCAGCAAATGCGAGGAATCGAACACCGGGGAGCTGTTTTTT.

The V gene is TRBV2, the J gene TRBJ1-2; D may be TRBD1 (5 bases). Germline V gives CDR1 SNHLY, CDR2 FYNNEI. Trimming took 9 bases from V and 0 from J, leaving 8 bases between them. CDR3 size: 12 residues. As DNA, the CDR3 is TGTGCCAGACAGGATTCTAACTATGGCTACACCTTC. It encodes CARQDSNYGYTF.

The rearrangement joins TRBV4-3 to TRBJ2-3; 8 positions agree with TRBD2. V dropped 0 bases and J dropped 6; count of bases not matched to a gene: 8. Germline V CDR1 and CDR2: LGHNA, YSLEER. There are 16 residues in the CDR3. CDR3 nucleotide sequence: TGCGCCAGCAGCCAAGAACAACGGGGGGGCCTCGATACGCAGTATTTT. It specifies CASSQEQRGGLDTQYF.

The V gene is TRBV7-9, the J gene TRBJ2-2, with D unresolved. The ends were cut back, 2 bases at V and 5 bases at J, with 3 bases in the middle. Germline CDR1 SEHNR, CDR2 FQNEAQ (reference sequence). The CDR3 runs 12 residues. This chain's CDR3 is CASSLTTGELFF. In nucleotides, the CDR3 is TGTGCCAGCAGCTTAACTACCGGGGAGCTGTTTTTT.

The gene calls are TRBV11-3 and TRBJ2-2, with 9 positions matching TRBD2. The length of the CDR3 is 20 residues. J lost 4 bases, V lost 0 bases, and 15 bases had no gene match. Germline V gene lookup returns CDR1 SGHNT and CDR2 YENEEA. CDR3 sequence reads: CASSLEGPFSGRLGTGELFF. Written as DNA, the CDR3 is TGTGCCAGCAGCTTAGAGGGGCCGTTCAGCGGGAGGTTGGGCACCGGGGAGCTGTTTTTT.

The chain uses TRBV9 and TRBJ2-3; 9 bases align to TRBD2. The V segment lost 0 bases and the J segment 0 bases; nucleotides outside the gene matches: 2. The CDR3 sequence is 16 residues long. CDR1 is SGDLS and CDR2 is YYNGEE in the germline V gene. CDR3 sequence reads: CASSVASGASTDTQYF. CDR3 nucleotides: TGTGCCAGCAGCGTAGCTAGCGGGGCTAGCACAGATACGCAGTATTTT.